The rows below give T cell receptor beta chains drawn from one sample of a study of brain T cells in children with intractable seizures. Profiling relied on immunoSEQ multiplex PCR, and the TCRdb table lists in-frame clones only, not all of them. The table has 88,000 or so clones, roughly 89% seen once. The starting material was peripheral blood, obtained at surgery. The receptor source for this set is a girl aged 2-10 years with Rasmussen encephalitis and intractable seizures. Each CDR3 is given with its conserved first and last residue. The order of the fields is clone size, V gene, D gene, J gene, CDR3 DNA, CDR3 protein. D genes are given only for firm matches. Where a row states a size, it is once, few, many or the class of an expanded clone; other rows omit it.

>NA|TRBV21-1|NA|TRBJ1-1
TGTGCCAGCAGCCCACTCGCCTACGCAGTTGTGGGAGGAATGAACACTGAAGCTTTCTTT
CASSPLAYAVVGGMNTEAFF
>NA|TRBV5-1|TRBD2|TRBJ2-7
TGCGCCAGCTCCACCGGGACTAGCGGGAGTTTGGGATACTTC
CASSTGTSGSLGYF
>NA|TRBV6-1|NA|TRBJ1-2
TGTGCCAGCTGCCACTGGGGTGGTGGCTACACCTTC
CASCHWGGGYTF
>NA|TRBV5-1|NA|TRBJ2-5
TGCGCCAGCAGCGAAGGAGACAGATATTGGGAGACCCAGTACTTC
CASSEGDRYWETQYF
>NA|TRBV28|NA|TRBJ1-1
TGTGCCAGCAGAGCGAGAGACAGGCGGAGGACTGAAGCTTTCTTT
CASRARDRRRTEAFF
>NA|TRBV3-1/TRBV3-2|NA|TRBJ1-5
TGTGCCAGCAGCCCAGTCCGGGGATCCAATCAGCCCCAGCATTTT
CASSPVRGSNQPQHF
>NA|TRBV4-1|NA|TRBJ2-7
TGCGCCAGCAGCCAAGGGGGGTCCTCCTACGAGCAGTACTTC
CASSQGGSSYEQYF
>NA|TRBV4-1|NA|TRBJ2-1
TGCGCCAGCAGCCGGCAGGAGATAACAATGGTGCAGTTCTTC
CASSRQEITMVQFF
>NA|TRBV9|NA|TRBJ1-2
TGTGCCAGCAGGGGGAAGGGCTACACCTTC
CASRGKGYTF
>NA|TRBV9|NA|TRBJ2-3
TGTGCCAGCAGCAAAGGACTCCTAGGGCCGGGAGATACGCAGTATTTT
CASSKGLLGPGDTQYF
>NA|TRBV7-6|NA|TRBJ1-6
TGTGCCAGCACCCTCCCAACAGGGCGCTATAATTCACCCCTCCACTTT
CASTLPTGRYNSPLHF
>NA|TRBV5-1|TRBD2|TRBJ2-1
TGCGCCAGCAGCTTTAGCGGGAGCCAGGGCAATGAGCAGTTCTTC
CASSFSGSQGNEQFF
>NA|TRBV5-6|TRBD1|TRBJ1-4
TGTGCCAGCAGTCGACGGACAGGGGCGAATGAAAAACTGTTTTTT
CASSRRTGANEKLFF
>NA|TRBV11-3|TRBD1|TRBJ1-6
TGTGCCAGCAGCCTTTCTAGGGACAGGAGCTCCTATAATTCACCCCTCCACTTT
CASSLSRDRSSYNSPLHF
>NA|TRBV2|NA|TRBJ1-6
TGTGCCAGCAGTGGGCAGGGGAGAAGCAATTCACCCCTCCACTTT
CASSGQGRSNSPLHF
>NA|TRBV27|TRBD1|TRBJ2-5
TGTGCCAGCAGTTTATCCTCTGTCACAGGGGTGGTTGAGACCCAGTACTTC
CASSLSSVTGVVETQYF
>NA|TRBV5-6|NA|TRBJ1-3
TGTGCCAGCAGCCATAGATATAATGGAAACACCATATATTTT
CASSHRYNGNTIYF
>NA|TRBV3-1/TRBV3-2|NA|TRBJ1-2
TGTGCCAGCAGCCTAGCCAGGGGAGACTATGGCTACACCTTC
CASSLARGDYGYTF
>many|TRBV27|NA|TRBJ2-1
TGTGCCAGCAGTTTTGGGGGAAACAATGAGCAGTTCTTC
CASSFGGNNEQFF
>NA|TRBV19|TRBD1|TRBJ1-2
TGTGCCAGTGGGACAGCCGCAGGAGGCTACACCTTC
CASGTAAGGYTF
>NA|TRBV6-5|NA|TRBJ1-6
TGTGCCAGCAGTTACGAGACCGGATCACCCCTCCACTTT
CASSYETGSPLHF
>NA|TRBV5-1|NA|TRBJ1-5
TGCGCCAGCAGCTTGCGAGGGTCTAGCAATCAGCCCCAGCATTTT
CASSLRGSSNQPQHF
>NA|TRBV19|NA|TRBJ1-1
TGTGCCAGTAGACACCCAGGGACGAACACTGAAGCTTTCTTT
CASRHPGTNTEAFF
>NA|TRBV6-5|NA|TRBJ1-1
TGTGCCAGCAGTTACGGTGGCACTGAAGCTTTCTTT
CASSYGGTEAFF
>NA|TRBV7-9|NA|TRBJ2-7
TGTGCCAGCAGCCAGACACCCGAGCAGTACTTC
CASSQTPEQYF
>once|TRBV18|TRBD1|TRBJ2-5
TGTGCCAGCTCATCGCGGGACAGGGTGGGAGAGACCCAGTACTTC
CASSSRDRVGETQYF
>NA|TRBV7-9|TRBD1|TRBJ2-3
TGTGCCAGCAGCTGGACAGGGGATGGGGATACGCAGTATTTT
CASSWTGDGDTQYF
>NA|TRBV6-1|NA|TRBJ2-7
TGTGCCAGCAGTGAAGCGCAACCAGGGACCTACGAGCAGTACTTC
CASSEAQPGTYEQYF
>few|TRBV6-2/TRBV6-3|TRBD2|TRBJ2-7
TGTGCCAGCAGCTCCATGGTAGCGGGGCTGGGAGAGCAGTACTTC
CASSSMVAGLGEQYF
>NA|TRBV29-1|TRBD1|TRBJ2-1
TGCAGCGTTGAGGGGACAGGGGGTCTCACCTACAATGAGCAGTTCTTC
CSVEGTGGLTYNEQFF
>NA|TRBV7-8|NA|TRBJ1-1
TGTGCCAGCAGCTTAGTGGCAAGTCGACAGATTGAAGCTTTCTTT
CASSLVASRQIEAFF
>NA|TRBV5-6|NA|TRBJ1-6
TGTGCCAGCAGCTTGGCGGGGGCCAATTCACCCCTCCACTTT
CASSLAGANSPLHF
>NA|TRBV4-1|NA|TRBJ2-7
TGCGCCAGCAGCCTAAGATGGACAGAATACATCTACGAGCAGTACTTC
CASSLRWTEYIYEQYF
>NA|TRBV30|TRBD1|TRBJ1-1
TGTGCCTGGTTTGGGACAGGGATCATGAACACTGAAGCTTTCTTT
CAWFGTGIMNTEAFF
>NA|TRBV7-9|TRBD2|TRBJ2-1
TGTGCCAGCAGCTTGGAACGGACTAGCGGACCTCTTAGGAATGAGCAGTTCTTC
CASSLERTSGPLRNEQFF
>NA|TRBV7-9|TRBD1|TRBJ1-2
TGTGCCAGCAGCTTAAGACAGGGGGCGAGAAAGGATGGCTACACCTTC
CASSLRQGARKDGYTF
>NA|TRBV18|TRBD1|TRBJ1-5
TGTGCCAGCTCGCAGGACAGGGGCAATCAGCCCCAGCATTTT
CASSQDRGNQPQHF
>NA|TRBV7-3|NA|TRBJ1-2
TGTGCCAGCCCGACGACGGAGGGGCCCGGCTACACCTTC
CASPTTEGPGYTF
>once|TRBV5-4|NA|TRBJ1-6
TGTGCCAGCAGCACCGGAGACAGTAATTCACCCCTCCACTTT
CASSTGDSNSPLHF
>NA|TRBV12-5|NA|TRBJ1-5
TGTGCTAGCCCGGGGGCGGGAAGCAATCAGCCCCAGCATTTT
CASPGAGSNQPQHF
>NA|TRBV30|TRBD2|TRBJ2-1
TGTGCCTGCCTTAGGGAGGGTCGGTGGAATGAGCAGTTCTTC
CACLREGRWNEQFF
>NA|TRBV27|TRBD1|TRBJ1-2
TGTGCCAGCAGTTTATCGGAGGGACAGGGGCCAGACTATGGCTACACCTTC
CASSLSEGQGPDYGYTF
>NA|TRBV18|NA|TRBJ1-1
TGTGCCAGCTCACCACGGGGTGGGGCTGAAGCTTTCTTT
CASSPRGGAEAFF
>NA|TRBV30|NA|TRBJ2-2
TGTGCCTGGAGTGACCACAGGGATAACACCGGGGAGCTGTTTTTT
CAWSDHRDNTGELFF
>NA|TRBV7-6|NA|TRBJ2-3
TGTGCCAGCAGCCAAACTCGTATGATCACAGATACGCAGTATTTT
CASSQTRMITDTQYF
>NA|TRBV5-6|NA|TRBJ1-3
TGTGCCAGCAGCCACAACGCAGGGTGGACCATATATTTT
CASSHNAGWTIYF
>NA|TRBV28|NA|TRBJ1-2
TGTGCCAGCAGGGCCCTAGCTAACTATGGCTACACCTTC
CASRALANYGYTF
>NA|TRBV7-6|TRBD2|TRBJ2-1
TGTGCCAGCAGTCGACTAGCGGGGGCCTCCTCCTACAATGAGCAGTTCTTC
CASSRLAGASSYNEQFF
>once|TRBV29-1|NA|TRBJ2-3
TGCAGCGTTGTCGCGGGGCTGGGAACAGATACGCAGTATTTT
CSVVAGLGTDTQYF
>once|TRBV7-9|NA|TRBJ2-1
TGTGCCAGCAGCTTAACCGGGAGTAACAATGAGCAGTTCTTC
CASSLTGSNNEQFF
>NA|TRBV2|TRBD1|TRBJ1-5
TGTGCCAGCAGGAGGGGGCAGTTTAGCAATCAGCCCCAGCATTTT
CASRRGQFSNQPQHF
>NA|TRBV30|TRBD1|TRBJ2-7
TGTGCCTGGCAAAAACGGAGGGGGACAGGGGGCCGTTCATTTACTTACGAGCAGTACTTC
CAWQKRRGTGGRSFTYEQYF
>NA|TRBV27|NA|TRBJ2-1
TGTGCCAGCAGTTCCCCCGGCCTGACTAGAACCTCGGATGAGCAGTTCTTC
CASSSPGLTRTSDEQFF
>NA|TRBV3-1/TRBV3-2|NA|TRBJ2-3
TGTGCCAGCAGCCTCCCCCAGGGCACGCAGTATTTT
CASSLPQGTQYF